Listed below are T cell receptor beta chains from one sample, sequenced in a study of blood T cell repertoires in COVID-19. The assay was immunoSEQ multiplex PCR, and TCRdb's table has in-frame clones only and misses some. The sample has roughly 99,000 clones, around 92% seen once; the top ten hold roughly 4.9%. Material for sequencing was peripheral blood. The receptors originated from a man aged 35 to 55 with active or convalescent COVID-19. Both conserved end residues are part of each CDR3. D genes are given only for firm matches. Rows may omit the clone size; those that give it use once, few, many or a size class.

TRBV14	NA	TRBJ1-1	NA	CASSQDLAQSFLMNTEAFF	TGTGCCAGCAGCCAAGATCTTGCACAGAGCTTCCTTATGAACACTGAAGCTTTCTTT
TRBV19	once	TRBJ1-6	NA	CASSTGEGLRNSPLHF	TGTGCCAGTAGTACGGGGGAGGGACTTCGGAATTCACCCCTCCACTTT
TRBV4-2	once	TRBJ1-5	NA	CASSQDPSQPQHF	TGTGCCAGCAGCCAAGATCCCAGTCAGCCCCAGCATTTT
TRBV3-1/TRBV3-2	NA	TRBJ1-2	TRBD1	CASSRTGDGYTF	TGTGCCAGCAGCCGCACAGGGGACGGCTACACCTTC
TRBV27	NA	TRBJ1-1	NA	CASSLSDTLNKNTEAFF	TGTGCCAGCAGTTTGTCTGACACCTTAAACAAAAACACTGAAGCTTTCTTT
TRBV19	NA	TRBJ1-2	NA	CASSLRQGLNFNYGYTF	TGTGCCAGTAGTCTGCGGCAGGGCCTTAATTTTAACTATGGCTACACCTTC
TRBV5-1	NA	TRBJ2-7	TRBD1	CASSLETGSSYEQYF	TGCGCCAGCAGCTTGGAGACAGGGAGCTCCTACGAGCAGTACTTC
TRBV12-3/TRBV12-4	once	TRBJ1-4	NA	CASSSSEKLFF	TGTGCCAGCAGTTCTAGTGAAAAACTGTTTTTT
TRBV6-6	NA	TRBJ1-1	NA	CASNHGMMNTEAFF	TGTGCCAGCAATCACGGGATGATGAACACTGAAGCTTTCTTT
TRBV28	NA	TRBJ2-7	NA	CASSDMVRAYEQYF	TGTGCCAGCAGTGATATGGTTCGGGCCTACGAGCAGTACTTC
TRBV19	NA	TRBJ1-2	TRBD1	CASTEQGRGYGYTF	TGTGCCAGTACCGAACAGGGGCGGGGCTATGGCTACACCTTC
TRBV5-1	NA	TRBJ2-3	NA	CASSLRGSSTDTQYF	TGCGCCAGCAGCTTGAGGGGCTCTAGCACAGATACGCAGTATTTT
TRBV27	NA	TRBJ2-7	TRBD1	CASSLRQGGIGQYF	TGTGCCAGCAGTTTGAGACAGGGGGGGATCGGGCAGTACTTC
TRBV30	NA	TRBJ2-7	TRBD2	CAWSPTPTSGLYEQYF	TGTGCCTGGAGCCCAACGCCGACTAGCGGACTCTACGAGCAGTACTTC
TRBV15	NA	TRBJ2-2	TRBD1	CATQTGTVNTGELFF	TGTGCCACCCAAACCGGGACAGTAAACACCGGGGAGCTGTTTTTT
TRBV6-6	NA	TRBJ2-5	TRBD2	CASSYGGRGQETQYF	TGTGCCAGCAGTTACGGCGGGAGGGGGCAAGAGACCCAGTACTTC
TRBV6-2/TRBV6-3	once	TRBJ1-1	NA	CASSYLAGANTEAFF	TGTGCCAGCAGTTACCTAGCAGGGGCGAACACTGAAGCTTTCTTT
TRBV30	NA	TRBJ1-1	NA	CAWSVGVKTEAFF	TGTGCCTGGAGTGTTGGAGTCAAGACTGAAGCTTTCTTT
TRBV6-5	NA	TRBJ1-4	TRBD1	CASSRDRTNEKLFF	TGTGCCAGCAGCCGGGACAGAACTAATGAAAAACTGTTTTTT
TRBV9	few	TRBJ1-6	NA	CASSALGGPPLHF	TGTGCCAGCAGCGCCCTGGGGGGGCCGCCCCTCCACTTT
TRBV30	NA	TRBJ1-3	NA	CAWSGQLNTIYF	TGTGCCTGGAGTGGACAGCTGAACACCATATATTTT
TRBV30	NA	TRBJ1-1	NA	CAWSVQGTASLGAFF	TGTGCCTGGAGTGTACAGGGTACAGCCTCGTTAGGAGCTTTCTTT
TRBV5-1	NA	TRBJ1-1	NA	CASSVGGANTEAFF	TGCGCCAGCAGCGTAGGGGGGGCGAACACTGAAGCTTTCTTT
TRBV5-6	NA	TRBJ2-3	NA	CASSWLVGTDTQYF	TGTGCCAGCAGCTGGCTGGTCGGCACAGATACGCAGTATTTT
TRBV28	NA	TRBJ2-1	TRBD2	CASSLSSGTNEQFF	TGTGCCAGCAGTTTATCTAGCGGGACCAATGAGCAGTTCTTC
TRBV19	NA	TRBJ2-5	TRBD2	CASSILAGAAQETQYF	TGTGCCAGTAGTATCCTAGCGGGAGCGGCACAAGAGACCCAGTACTTC
TRBV7-2	NA	TRBJ2-3	NA	CASSFQGSTDTQYF	TGTGCCAGCAGCTTTCAGGGGAGCACAGATACGCAGTATTTT
TRBV19	once	TRBJ1-2	NA	CASSIGRENGYTF	TGTGCCAGTAGTATAGGCAGGGAAAATGGCTACACCTTC
TRBV9	NA	TRBJ2-3	TRBD2	CASSVVGGAVTDTQYF	TGTGCCAGCAGCGTAGTCGGGGGGGCAGTCACAGATACGCAGTATTTT
TRBV27	NA	TRBJ2-3	NA	CASSLGQAYTDTQYF	TGTGCCAGCAGTTTAGGCCAGGCGTACACAGATACGCAGTATTTT
TRBV6-2/TRBV6-3	NA	TRBJ2-7	TRBD1	CASSQPQGAYEQYF	TGTGCCAGCAGTCAACCACAGGGGGCCTACGAGCAGTACTTC
TRBV30	NA	TRBJ1-5	TRBD1	CAWSPDRAGQPQHF	TGTGCCTGGAGCCCGGACAGGGCAGGTCAGCCCCAGCATTTT
TRBV3-1/TRBV3-2	NA	TRBJ1-1	NA	CASSPGETLAFF	TGTGCCAGCAGCCCAGGGGAAACTTTGGCTTTCTTT
TRBV19	NA	TRBJ1-5	NA	CASKGTDISHQPQHF	TGTGCCAGTAAAGGAACGGACATCTCGCATCAGCCCCAGCATTTT
TRBV4-3	few	TRBJ1-6	TRBD1	CASSQVWDRSSPLHF	TGCGCCAGCAGCCAAGTCTGGGACAGGAGTTCACCCCTCCACTTT
TRBV27	NA	TRBJ2-2	TRBD2	CASRISGAAGELFF	TGTGCCAGCAGGATAAGCGGGGCGGCCGGGGAGCTGTTTTTT
TRBV3-1/TRBV3-2	NA	TRBJ2-1	NA	CASRDLAGGEQFF	TGTGCCAGCAGGGACCTAGCCGGGGGAGAGCAGTTCTTC
TRBV28	NA	TRBJ2-5	NA	CASSLGGALETQYF	TGTGCCAGCAGTTTAGGGGGGGCCCTTGAGACCCAGTACTTC
TRBV7-2	NA	TRBJ2-1	NA	CASSSPLGNEQFF	TGTGCCAGCAGCTCCCCCCTCGGGAATGAGCAGTTCTTC
TRBV2	few	TRBJ1-2	NA	CASVTGPTNYGYTF	TGTGCCAGCGTAACAGGGCCGACAAACTATGGCTACACCTTC
TRBV4-3	NA	TRBJ2-7	NA	CASSQALTLAYEQYF	TGCGCCAGCAGCCAAGCACTGACACTCGCCTACGAGCAGTACTTC
TRBV28	NA	TRBJ2-2	TRBD2	CASSFRTSSGSGELFF	TGTGCCAGCAGTTTCCGGACTAGCTCGGGATCCGGGGAGCTGTTTTTT
TRBV5-8	NA	TRBJ1-1	TRBD1	CASTRTGTVIAEAFF	TGTGCCAGCACCCGGACAGGGACAGTAATCGCTGAAGCTTTCTTT
TRBV2	NA	TRBJ2-7	NA	CASSVQSYEQYF	TGTGCCAGCAGTGTACAGAGCTACGAGCAGTACTTC
TRBV11-2	NA	TRBJ2-7	NA	CASSLEGVYEQYF	TGTGCCAGCAGCTTAGAAGGGGTCTACGAGCAGTACTTC
TRBV18	NA	TRBJ2-2	TRBD2	CASSRLAPTGELFF	TGTGCCAGCTCACGACTAGCGCCCACCGGGGAGCTGTTTTTT
TRBV30	NA	TRBJ1-2	TRBD1	CAWSTGQGSYGYTF	TGTGCCTGGAGCACCGGACAGGGAAGCTATGGCTACACCTTC
TRBV7-2	NA	TRBJ1-4	TRBD1	CASSKIPGQGAEKLFF	TGTGCCAGCAGCAAAATTCCGGGACAGGGGGCAGAAAAACTGTTTTTT